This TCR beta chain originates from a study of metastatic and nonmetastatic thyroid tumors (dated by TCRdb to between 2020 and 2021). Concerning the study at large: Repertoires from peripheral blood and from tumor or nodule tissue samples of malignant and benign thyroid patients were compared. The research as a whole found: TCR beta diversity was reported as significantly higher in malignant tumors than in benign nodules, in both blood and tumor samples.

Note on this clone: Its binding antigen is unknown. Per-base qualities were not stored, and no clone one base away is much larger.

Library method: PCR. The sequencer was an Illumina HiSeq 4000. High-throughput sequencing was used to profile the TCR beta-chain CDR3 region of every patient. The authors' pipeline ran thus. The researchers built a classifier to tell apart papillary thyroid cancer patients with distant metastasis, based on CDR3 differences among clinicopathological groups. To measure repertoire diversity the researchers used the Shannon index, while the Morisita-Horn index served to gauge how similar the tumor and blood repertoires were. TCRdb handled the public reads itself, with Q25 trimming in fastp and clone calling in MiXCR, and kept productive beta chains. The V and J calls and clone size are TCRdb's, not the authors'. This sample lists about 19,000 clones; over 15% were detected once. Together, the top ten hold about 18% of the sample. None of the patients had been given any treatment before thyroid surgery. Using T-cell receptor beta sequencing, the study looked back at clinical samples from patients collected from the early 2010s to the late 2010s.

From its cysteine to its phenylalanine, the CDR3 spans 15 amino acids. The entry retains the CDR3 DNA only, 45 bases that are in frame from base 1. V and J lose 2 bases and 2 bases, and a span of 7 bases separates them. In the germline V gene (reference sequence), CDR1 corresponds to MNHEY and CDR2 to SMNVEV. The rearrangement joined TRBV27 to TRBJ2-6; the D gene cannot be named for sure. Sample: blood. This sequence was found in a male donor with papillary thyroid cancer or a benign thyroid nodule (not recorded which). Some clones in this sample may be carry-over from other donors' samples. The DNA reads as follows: TGTGCCAGCAGTTTAGCTGGAGCTGGGGCCAACGTCCTGACTTTC. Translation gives CASSLAGAGANVLTF. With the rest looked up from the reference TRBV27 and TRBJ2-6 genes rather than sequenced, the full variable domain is EAQVTQNPRYLITVTGKKLTVTCSQNMNHEYMSWYRQDPGLGLRQIYYSMNVEVTDKGDVPEGYKVSRKEKRNFPLILESPSPNQTSLYFCASSLAGAGANVLTFGAGSRLTVL.